This T cell receptor beta chain derives from a study of control samples from healthy donors and cancer patients. This CDR3 has 13 amino acids. CDR1 and CDR2 from the germline V gene are KGHSH and LQKENI. V was trimmed by 3 bases and J by 2 bases, leaving 8 bases between them. TCRdb keeps only in-frame clones here, not all; method: immunoSEQ multiplex PCR. The repertoire holds 390,000 or so clones, with around 90% as singletons. This chain links TRBV18 with TRBJ2-7; D ambiguous. The sequence was collected from a man aged 35 to 55 with head and neck cancer. Sequencing was carried out using PBMCs. CDR3 sequence (DNA): TGTGCCAGCTCACCCGAAGGAACCTACGAGCAGTACTTC. Its translation is CASSPEGTYEQYF.